These 16 T cell receptor beta chains share one sample of origin, sequenced in a study of blood T cell repertoires in COVID-19 (dated by TCRdb to about 2020). To prepare the library, the immunoSEQ multiplex PCR assay was applied. Held by TCRdb, this immuneACCESS table contains in-frame sequences only and omits some clones. Under half of the omission traces to an unresolved V gene where checked; the cause of the rest is unknown. For this sample the table gives approximately 250,000 clones, of which about 87% were detected only once. The ten most abundant clones make up roughly 4% of the sample. Sequences were obtained from PBMCs or T cells enriched from blood (not recorded which). All receptors come from a woman younger than 45 with acute COVID-19.

This clone was found many times. The chain recombines TRBV18 with TRBJ1-4; possibly TRBD1 for D (5 bases). V lost 1 base to trimming and J lost 9 bases, with 18 bases between them. CDR3 length equals 16 residues. The germline V gene encodes CDR1 KGHSH and CDR2 LQKENI. The CDR3 sequence: CASSPREVTDGKKLFF. CDR3 nucleotides: TGTGCCAGCTCACCACGAGAGGTGACAGATGGGAAAAAACTGTTTTTT.

The chain joins TRBV5-6 to TRBJ1-3; no clear D gene. The V and J ends lost 1 base and 5 bases respectively, with 10 bases between them. The CDR3 contains 14 residues. Germline V gene lookup returns CDR1 SGHDT and CDR2 YYEEEE. CDR3 nucleotide sequence: TGTGCCAGCAGCTTGAAACAGCTTCGAAACACCATATATTTT. This gives the protein CASSLKQLRNTIYF.

The chain recombines TRBV19 with TRBJ2-7; 7 bases line up with TRBD2. The CDR3 loop spans 13 amino acids. Per the germline V gene, CDR1 is LNHDA and CDR2 is SQIVND (reference sequence). Germline trimming cut 8 bases from V and 2 bases from J; bases unmatched to any gene: 6. Here the CDR3 reads CASASSGTYEQYF. The CDR3 coding sequence is TGTGCCAGTGCGTCCAGCGGGACCTACGAGCAGTACTTC.

The rearrangement uses TRBV28 and TRBJ2-1; TRBD2 matches at 9 bases. Germline loops: CDR1 MDHEN, CDR2 SYDVKM. The CDR3 has 14 amino acids. The trim removed 7 bases at V and 4 bases at J, leaving 5 bases unmatched. The CDR3 nucleotides read TGTGCCAGCAAAGGCGGGAGGGAATACAATGAGCAGTTCTTC. Its protein is CASKGGREYNEQFF. The whole variable domain, filled in from reference TRBV28 and TRBJ2-1, reads DVKVTQSSRYLVKRTGEKVFLECVQDMDHENMFWYRQDPGLGLRLIYFSYDVKMKEKGDIPEGYSVSREKKERFSLILESASTNQTSMYLCASKGGREYNEQFFGPGTRLTVL.

The V gene is TRBV9, the J gene TRBJ1-5; D may be TRBD1 (5 bases). Trimming took 3 bases from V and 0 from J, leaving 10 bases between them. The CDR3 consists of 15 residues. Germline CDR1 SGDLS, CDR2 YYNGEE. The CDR3 DNA sequence: TGTGCCAGCAGCGCGGGACTCAATAGCAATCAGCCCCAGCATTTT. This codes for CASSAGLNSNQPQHF.

The count of this clone is one. CDR3 coding DNA: TGTGCCACCAGTGATTCTAGGTACGGGTCCTACAATGAGCAGTTCTTC. This gives the protein CATSDSRYGSYNEQFF. This chain joins TRBV24-1 and TRBJ2-1, with D unresolved. CDR3 size: 16 residues. V shed 2 bases and J shed 1 base, with 11 bases lying between them. CDR1 is KGHDR, CDR2 SFDVKD, per germline.

This clone was found once. The chain joins TRBV7-2 to TRBJ2-2, with TRBD1 matching 7 bases. V shed 6 bases, J shed 7 bases, and the junction held 8 bases outside the gene matches. The CDR3 is made up of 14 amino acids. Germline CDR1 SGHTA, CDR2 FQGNSA. CDR3 sequence reads: CASSQQGIGGELFF. CDR3 nucleotide sequence: TGTGCCAGCAGTCAACAGGGGATAGGCGGGGAGCTGTTTTTT. The variable domain in full, completed from reference TRBV7-2 and TRBJ2-2, reads GAGVSQSPSNKVTEKGKDVELRCDPISGHTALYWYRQSLGQGLEFLIYFQGNSAPDKSGLPSDRFSAERTGGSVSTLTIQRTQQEDSAVYLCASSQQGIGGELFFGEGSRLTVL.

The rearrangement links TRBV25-1 to TRBJ2-3; a possible D gene is TRBD2 (5 bases). This CDR3 comprises 15 residues. The ends were cut back, 2 bases at V and 4 bases at J, with 13 bases in the middle. CDR1 MGHDK and CDR2 SYGVNS come from the germline V gene. CDR3 sequence: CASSEGGRVADTQYF. DNA of the CDR3: TGTGCCAGCAGTGAAGGTGGGAGAGTTGCAGATACGCAGTATTTT.

The table lists this clone with a few counts. This chain uses TRBV2 with TRBJ1-4; 8 bases agree with TRBD1. This CDR3 is built from 14 residues. Trimming at V came to 6 bases and at J to 7 bases, leaving 7 bases not matched to a gene. Germline assignment: CDR1 SNHLY and CDR2 FYNNEI. This CDR3 reads CASRTLGTGEKLFF. DNA of the CDR3: TGTGCCAGCAGGACTCTGGGGACAGGTGAAAAACTGTTTTTT.

This chain links TRBV11-3 with TRBJ2-1; 9 bases map to TRBD2. The germline gives CDR1 SGHNT, CDR2 YENEEA. The ends lost 1 base at V and 5 bases at J; junction bases unmatched: 3. There are 15 residues in the CDR3. CDR3 DNA sequence: TGTGCCAGCAGCTTAGGACTAGCGGCCAACAATGAGCAGTTCTTC. Translating gives CASSLGLAANNEQFF.

The chain employs TRBV9 and TRBJ2-7; 8 bases map to TRBD2. This CDR3 has 15 residues. Germline CDR1 is SGDLS and CDR2 is YYNGEE. V trimming: 4 bases; J trimming: 6 bases; junction bases outside the gene matches: 12. This CDR3 is CASSPQAGVLPEQYF. The CDR3 DNA is TGTGCCAGCAGCCCCCAAGCGGGAGTTCTGCCCGAGCAGTACTTC.

The chain has TRBV11-3 and TRBJ2-7; 8 bases agree with TRBD1. Looked up from germline, CDR1 is SGHNT and CDR2 is YENEEA. CDR3 size: 15 residues. The V segment lost 0 bases and the J segment 2 bases; nucleotides outside the gene matches: 3. The CDR3 protein is CASSLEGQATYEQYF. In DNA, the CDR3 is TGTGCCAGCAGCTTAGAGGGACAGGCGACCTACGAGCAGTACTTC.

A few counts support this clone. The V gene is TRBV2, the J gene TRBJ2-1, with D possibly TRBD2 on 5 matching bases. From germline, CDR1 is SNHLY and CDR2 FYNNEI. V lost 2 bases, J lost 5 bases, and 13 bases lay in between. The CDR3 consists of 15 residues. This chain's CDR3 is CASSETGLFNNEQFF. CDR3 DNA sequence: TGTGCCAGCAGTGAAACCGGACTCTTCAACAATGAGCAGTTCTTC.

The rearrangement links TRBV12-3 or TRBV12-4 to TRBJ1-2; D is perhaps TRBD1 (5 bases). The CDR3 is 13 residues long. The V end lost 6 bases, the J end lost 7 bases, and 15 bases lay between the germline ends. The CDR3 loop is CASSQIQGAGYTF. The CDR3 DNA follows: TGTGCCAGCAGCCAAATCCAGGGTGCTGGCTACACCTTC.

V and J are TRBV7-8 and TRBJ1-3, with no clear D. V was clipped by 5 bases and J by 0 bases, with 14 bases between them. The CDR3 extends over 16 amino acids. Germline CDR1 SGHVS, CDR2 FQNEAQ. In nucleotides, the CDR3 is TGTGCCAGCAGCACGCTTGGTGTTAGCTCTGGAAACACCATATATTTT. This encodes CASSTLGVSSGNTIYF.

The CDR3 is CASSSNPRGSSADTEAFF. The CDR3, as DNA: TGTGCCAGCAGCAGTAATCCCCGAGGGTCGTCCGCGGATACTGAAGCTTTCTTT. This chain connects TRBV7-8 to TRBJ1-1, with unresolved D. The CDR3 is made up of 18 amino acids. Trimming removed 5 bases from V and 5 bases from J, with 27 bases in between. Germline V gene data show CDR1 as SGHVS and CDR2 as FQNEAQ.